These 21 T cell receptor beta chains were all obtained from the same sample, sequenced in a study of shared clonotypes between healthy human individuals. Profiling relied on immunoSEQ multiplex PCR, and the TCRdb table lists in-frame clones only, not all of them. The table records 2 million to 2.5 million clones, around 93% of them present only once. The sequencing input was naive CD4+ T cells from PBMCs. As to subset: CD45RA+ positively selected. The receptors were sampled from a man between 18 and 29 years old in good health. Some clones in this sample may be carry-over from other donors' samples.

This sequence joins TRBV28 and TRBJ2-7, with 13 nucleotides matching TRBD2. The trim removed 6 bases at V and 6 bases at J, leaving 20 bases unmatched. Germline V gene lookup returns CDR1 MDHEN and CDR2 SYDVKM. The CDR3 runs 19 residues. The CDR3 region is CASRPLGSRTSGSIAEQYF. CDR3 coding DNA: TGTGCCAGCAGACCTTTGGGTTCTAGGACTAGCGGGAGTATCGCCGAGCAGTACTTC. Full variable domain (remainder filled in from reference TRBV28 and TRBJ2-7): DVKVTQSSRYLVKRTGEKVFLECVQDMDHENMFWYRQDPGLGLRLIYFSYDVKMKEKGDIPEGYSVSREKKERFSLILESASTNQTSMYLCASRPLGSRTSGSIAEQYFGPGTRLTVT.

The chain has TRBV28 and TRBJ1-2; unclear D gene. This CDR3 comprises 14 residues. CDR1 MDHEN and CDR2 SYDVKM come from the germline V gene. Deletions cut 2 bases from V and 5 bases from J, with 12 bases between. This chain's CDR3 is CASSLGTWQYGYTF. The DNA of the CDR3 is TGTGCCAGCAGTTTAGGAACCTGGCAATATGGCTACACCTTC.

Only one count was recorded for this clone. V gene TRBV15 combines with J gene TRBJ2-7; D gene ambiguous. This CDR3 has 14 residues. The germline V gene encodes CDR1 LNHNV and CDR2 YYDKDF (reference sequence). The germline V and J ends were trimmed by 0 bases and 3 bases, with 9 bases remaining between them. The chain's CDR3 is CATSRDTQDYEQYF. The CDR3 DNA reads TGTGCCACCAGCAGAGATACACAAGACTACGAGCAGTACTTC.

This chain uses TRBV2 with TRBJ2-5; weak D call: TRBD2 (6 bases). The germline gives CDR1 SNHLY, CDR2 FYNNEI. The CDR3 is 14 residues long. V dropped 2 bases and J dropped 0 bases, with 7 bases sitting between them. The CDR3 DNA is TGTGCCAGCAGTGAACAGCGGGACCAAGAGACCCAGTACTTC. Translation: CASSEQRDQETQYF.

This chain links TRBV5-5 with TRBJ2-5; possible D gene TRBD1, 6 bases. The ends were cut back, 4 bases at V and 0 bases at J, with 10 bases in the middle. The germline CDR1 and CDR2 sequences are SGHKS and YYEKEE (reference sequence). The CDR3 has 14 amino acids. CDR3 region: CASSASGDQETQYF. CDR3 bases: TGTGCCAGCAGCGCCTCAGGGGACCAAGAGACCCAGTACTTC.

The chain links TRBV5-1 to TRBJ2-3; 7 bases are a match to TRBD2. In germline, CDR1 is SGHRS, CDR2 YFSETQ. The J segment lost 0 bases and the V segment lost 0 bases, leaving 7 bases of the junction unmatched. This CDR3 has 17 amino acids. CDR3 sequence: CASSLAPSGASTDTQYF. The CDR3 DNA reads TGCGCCAGCAGCTTGGCCCCCAGCGGGGCTAGCACAGATACGCAGTATTTT.

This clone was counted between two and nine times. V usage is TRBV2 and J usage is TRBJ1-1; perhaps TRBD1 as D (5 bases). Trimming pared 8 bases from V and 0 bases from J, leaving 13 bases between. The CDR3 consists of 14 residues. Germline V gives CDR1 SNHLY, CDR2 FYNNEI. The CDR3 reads CASGGSQVNTEAFF. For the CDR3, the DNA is TGTGCCAGCGGCGGTTCACAGGTGAACACTGAAGCTTTCTTT.

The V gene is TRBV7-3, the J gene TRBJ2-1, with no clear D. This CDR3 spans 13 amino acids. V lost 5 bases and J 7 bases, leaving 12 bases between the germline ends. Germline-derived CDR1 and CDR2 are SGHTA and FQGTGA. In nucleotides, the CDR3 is TGTGCCAGCAGCCCCCCAGGAGTTAATGAGCAGTTCTTC. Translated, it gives CASSPPGVNEQFF.

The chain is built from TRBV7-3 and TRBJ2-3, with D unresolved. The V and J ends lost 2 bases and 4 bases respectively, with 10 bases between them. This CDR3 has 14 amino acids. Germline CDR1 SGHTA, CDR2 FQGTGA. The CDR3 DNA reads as TGTGCCAGCAGCTTATCAACTGGGTCAGATACGCAGTATTTT. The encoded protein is CASSLSTGSDTQYF.

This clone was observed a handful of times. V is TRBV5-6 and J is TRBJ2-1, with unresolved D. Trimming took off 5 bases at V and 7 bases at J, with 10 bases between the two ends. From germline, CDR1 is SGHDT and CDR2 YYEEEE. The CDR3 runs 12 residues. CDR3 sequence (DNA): TGTGCCAGCAGAGGGTTGGGGAATGAGCAGTTCTTC. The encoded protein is CASRGLGNEQFF.

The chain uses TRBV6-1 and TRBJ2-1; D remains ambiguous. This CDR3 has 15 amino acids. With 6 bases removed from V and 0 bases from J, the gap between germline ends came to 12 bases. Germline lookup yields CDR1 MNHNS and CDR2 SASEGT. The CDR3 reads CASSQIGSSYNEQFF. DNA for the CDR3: TGTGCCAGCAGCCAAATAGGAAGCTCCTACAATGAGCAGTTCTTC.

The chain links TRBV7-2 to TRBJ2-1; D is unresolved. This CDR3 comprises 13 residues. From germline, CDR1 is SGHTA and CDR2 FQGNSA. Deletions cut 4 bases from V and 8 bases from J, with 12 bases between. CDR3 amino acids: CASSWYSADEQFF. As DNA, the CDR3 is TGTGCCAGCAGCTGGTACTCCGCAGATGAGCAGTTCTTC.

The CDR3 protein is CASSEHGGEQFF. CDR3 coding DNA: TGTGCCAGCAGTGAACATGGGGGTGAGCAGTTCTTC. The chain uses TRBV6-1 and TRBJ2-1; either TRBD1 or TRBD2 may supply D (5 bases each). The CDR3 loop spans 12 amino acids. Deletions cut 2 bases from V and 9 bases from J, with 8 bases between. The germline gives CDR1 MNHNS, CDR2 SASEGT.

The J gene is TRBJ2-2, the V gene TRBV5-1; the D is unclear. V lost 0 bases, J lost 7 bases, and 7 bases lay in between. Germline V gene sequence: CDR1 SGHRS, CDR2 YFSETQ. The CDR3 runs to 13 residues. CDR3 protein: CASSLEANGELFF. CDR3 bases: TGCGCCAGCAGCTTGGAGGCGAACGGGGAGCTGTTTTTT.

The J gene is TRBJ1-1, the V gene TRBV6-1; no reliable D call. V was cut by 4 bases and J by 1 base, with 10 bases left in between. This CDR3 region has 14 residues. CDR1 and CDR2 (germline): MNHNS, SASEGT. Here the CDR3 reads CASSALLGNTEAFF. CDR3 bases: TGTGCCAGCAGTGCTCTCCTAGGGAACACTGAAGCTTTCTTT.

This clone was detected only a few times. The CDR3: CASEGGSEAFF. As DNA, the CDR3 is TGTGCCAGTGAGGGGGGGTCTGAAGCTTTCTTT. The chain combines TRBV30 with TRBJ1-1, with D perhaps matching TRBD1 (6 bases). The CDR3 sequence is 11 residues long. The ends were cut back, 8 bases at V and 6 bases at J, with 13 bases in the middle. From germline, CDR1 is GTSNPN and CDR2 SVGIG (reference sequence). Combining the CDR3 with reference TRBV30 and TRBJ1-1 gives the whole variable domain SQTIHQWPATLVQPVGSPLSLECTVEGTSNPNLYWYRQAAGRGLQLLFYSVGIGQISSEVPQNLSASRPQDRQFILSSKKLLLSDSGFYLCASEGGSEAFFGQGTRLTVV.

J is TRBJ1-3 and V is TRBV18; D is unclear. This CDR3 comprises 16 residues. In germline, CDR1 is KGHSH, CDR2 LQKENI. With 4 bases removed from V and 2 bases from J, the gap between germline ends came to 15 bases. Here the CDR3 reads CASSRGPPGPGNTIYF. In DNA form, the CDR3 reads TGTGCCAGCTCACGTGGCCCCCCCGGGCCTGGAAACACCATATATTTT.

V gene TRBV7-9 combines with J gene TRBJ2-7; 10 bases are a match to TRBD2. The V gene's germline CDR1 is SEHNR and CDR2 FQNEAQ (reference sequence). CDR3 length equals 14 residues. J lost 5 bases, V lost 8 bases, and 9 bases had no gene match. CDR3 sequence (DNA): TGTGCCAGCTTTCCTAGCGGGAGTAGCCACGAGCAGTACTTC. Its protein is CASFPSGSSHEQYF.

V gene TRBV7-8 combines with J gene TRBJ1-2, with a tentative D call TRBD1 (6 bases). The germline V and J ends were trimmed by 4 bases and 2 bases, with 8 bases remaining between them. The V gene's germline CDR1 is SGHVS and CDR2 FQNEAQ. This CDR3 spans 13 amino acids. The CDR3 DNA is TGTGCCAGCAGCTCCACAGGGAACTATGGCTACACCTTC. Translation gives CASSSTGNYGYTF.

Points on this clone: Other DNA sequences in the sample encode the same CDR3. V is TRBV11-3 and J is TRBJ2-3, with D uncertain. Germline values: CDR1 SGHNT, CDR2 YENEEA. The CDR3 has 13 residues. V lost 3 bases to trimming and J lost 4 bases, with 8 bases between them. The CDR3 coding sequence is TGTGCCAGCAGCTTGGGGTCTGCAGATACGCAGTATTTT. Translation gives CASSLGSADTQYF.

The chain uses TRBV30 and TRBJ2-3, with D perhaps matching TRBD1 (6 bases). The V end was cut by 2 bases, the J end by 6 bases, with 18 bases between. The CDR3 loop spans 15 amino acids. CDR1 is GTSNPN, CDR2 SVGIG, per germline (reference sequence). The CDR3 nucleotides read TGTGCCTGGAGTCAGGGGTCCCTTCGGGTGGATACGCAGTATTTT. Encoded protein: CAWSQGSLRVDTQYF.